The 10 T cell receptor beta chains in this list originate from one sample, sequenced in a study of blood T cell repertoires in COVID-19. Libraries were prepared by immunoSEQ multiplex PCR; TCRdb keeps only in-frame clonotypes and omits some of them. The table includes about 69,000 clones, roughly 79% detected once. Sequences were obtained from peripheral blood. All receptors come from a human donor in a cohort sampled during active COVID-19.

V and J are TRBV6-1 and TRBJ1-5, with 7 bases lining up with TRBD1. The CDR3 consists of 14 residues. V dropped 2 bases and J dropped 2; count of bases not matched to a gene: 0. The V gene's germline CDR1 is MNHNS and CDR2 SASEGT. The CDR3 here is CASSEQGGNQPQHF. The CDR3 DNA reads as TGTGCCAGCAGTGAACAGGGGGGCAATCAGCCCCAGCATTTT.

The genes are TRBV30 and TRBJ1-1, with D perhaps TRBD1 (6 bases). Trimming shortened V by 7 bases and J by 4 bases, and 19 bases separated the two germline ends. The CDR3 contains 14 residues. From germline, CDR1 is GTSNPN and CDR2 SVGIG (reference sequence). For the CDR3, the DNA is TGTGCCTCCCCGCATGCGGGGGGCCTCACTGAAGCTTTCTTT. This sequence encodes CASPHAGGLTEAFF.

This sequence joins TRBV25-1 and TRBJ2-2; D gene unclear. CDR1 is MGHDK and CDR2 is SYGVNS in the germline V gene. CDR3 length equals 13 residues. Trimming stripped 8 bases from V and 1 base from J, with 8 bases between. CDR3 nucleotides: TGTGCCAGCTCCTTTTTGAACACCGGGGAGCTGTTTTTT. This gives the protein CASSFLNTGELFF.

This sequence joins TRBV5-1 and TRBJ2-5; 7 nucleotides line up with TRBD1. The junction had 7 bases not matched to a gene; V was cut back by 3 bases and J by 5 bases. CDR1 and CDR2 (germline): SGHRS, YFSETQ. There are 14 residues in the CDR3. The DNA of the CDR3 is TGCGCCAGCAGCTCGAACAGGGGTTGGGAGACCCAGTACTTC. As protein: CASSSNRGWETQYF.

The chain carries TRBV3-1 (or the pseudogene TRBV3-2) and TRBJ1-2; 8 bases match TRBD1. After removal of 3 bases from V and 4 bases from J, the junction contained 7 bases not matched to a gene. This CDR3 contains 15 residues. Per germline, CDR1 LGHDT and CDR2 YNNKEL (reference sequence). DNA of the CDR3: TGTGCCAGCAGCCACCCCAGGGGGCACGGCTATGGCTACACCTTC. Residues: CASSHPRGHGYGYTF.

This clone was detected only a few times. The chain recombines TRBV18 with TRBJ2-7; D remains ambiguous. This CDR3 comprises 13 residues. V was clipped by 4 bases and J by 5 bases, with 12 bases between them. Germline CDR1 and CDR2: KGHSH and LQKENI. Here the CDR3 DNA reads TGTGCCAGCTCACAGACTTTGAGGCACGAGCAGTACTTC. Protein: CASSQTLRHEQYF.

Comments on this clone: The junction departs from germline at one end; a sequencing error may be responsible. CDR3: CASSIGGDSQPQHF. The CDR3 nucleotides are TGTGCCAGTAGCATAGGGGGGGATAGTCAGCCCCAGCATTTT. The chain links TRBV19 to TRBJ1-5; D possibly corresponds to TRBD1 (6 bases). Germline V gene sequence: CDR1 LNHDA, CDR2 SQIVND (reference sequence). The CDR3 is 14 residues long. Full variable domain (outside the CDR3, taken from reference TRBV19 and TRBJ1-5): DGGITQSPKYLFRKEGQNVTLSCEQNLNHDAMYWYRQDPGQGLRLIYYSQIVNDFQKGDIAEGYSVSREKKESFPLTVTSAQKNPTAFYLCASSIGGDSQPQHFGDGTRLSIL.

This sequence joins TRBV5-6 and TRBJ2-1; 7 bases align to TRBD1. Looked up from germline, CDR1 is SGHDT and CDR2 is YYEEEE. This CDR3 is 16 amino acids long. After removal of 6 bases from V and 4 bases from J, the junction contained 13 bases not matched to a gene. In nucleotides, the CDR3 is TGTGCCAGCACTCAAAAACCGGGCAGGGGGTACAATGAGCAGTTCTTC. Translating it yields CASTQKPGRGYNEQFF.

Many counts were recorded for this clone. The genes are TRBV10-1 and TRBJ2-5, with 10 positions matching TRBD1. V shed 2 bases, J shed 4 bases, and the junction held 4 bases outside the gene matches. There are 15 residues in the CDR3. In germline, CDR1 is WNHNN, CDR2 SYGVQD (reference sequence). Here the CDR3 reads CASSEPGQGGETQYF. The CDR3 DNA reads TGCGCCAGCAGTGAGCCCGGACAGGGGGGAGAGACCCAGTACTTC.

This clone was detected many times. This chain connects TRBV5-1 to TRBJ2-2; weak D call: TRBD1 (7 bases). CDR1 and CDR2 (germline): SGHRS, YFSETQ. This CDR3 spans 15 amino acids. V lost 2 bases and J 6 bases, leaving 14 bases between the germline ends. CDR3 residues: CASSLKSRGAGELFF. In DNA, the CDR3 is TGCGCCAGCAGCTTAAAGTCCAGGGGGGCCGGGGAGCTGTTTTTT.